Included here is one TCR beta chain sequence, with context. This entry belongs to a study of blood T cell repertoires in COVID-19. About the research overall: Researchers got acute and convalescent COVID-19 samples from the United States, Italy and Spain. Sample material is recorded as cDNA or gDNA derived from T cells, B-cell-depleted T cells, or PBMCs.

Germline CDR1 reads MNHEY; CDR2 reads SVGAGI. Deletions cut 8 bases from V and 3 bases from J, with 10 bases between. The CDR3 extends over 13 amino acids. In the original processing: Reference gene primer amplification gave estimated nucleated cell counts. Produced via immunoSEQ multiplex PCR; TCRdb's table is partial and in-frame only. V and J calls and clone size are given by that table; D and trimming were obtained from the DNA. The sample lists roughly 73,000 clones, roughly 76% seen once, with 20% to 25% in the top ten. The TCR sequence derives from a woman in her 70s with acute or convalescent COVID-19. This sequence joins TRBV6-5 and TRBJ1-4; weak D call: TRBD1 (5 bases). Specimen: peripheral blood. The CDR3 DNA follows: TGTGCCAGCTCCAGGGCTGCTAATGAAAAACTGTTTTTT. Its translation: CASSRAANEKLFF.